The 17 T cell receptor beta chains below all came from one sample that was sequenced in a study of metastatic and nonmetastatic thyroid tumors. TCRdb reprocessed the PCR reads using MiXCR. The repertoire consists of around 10,000 clones, with 9.5% to 15% occurring once and the leading ten covering about 12%. All patients reached thyroid surgery having received no treatment beforehand. Sequencing input: blood. Receptors were obtained from a female donor with papillary thyroid cancer or a benign thyroid nodule (not recorded which). Some clones in this sample may be carry-over from other donors' samples.

This clone was seen repeatedly, ten times or more. This chain connects TRBV4-1 to TRBJ2-3, with D tentatively TRBD1 (5 bases). This CDR3 is built from 15 residues. Trimming took off 4 bases at V and 3 bases at J, with 14 bases between the two ends. Germline CDR1 and CDR2: MGHRA and YSYEKL. The CDR3 sequence is CASSLSTTETDTQYF. In nucleotides, the CDR3 is TGCGCCAGCAGCCTAAGCACGACAGAAACAGATACGCAGTATTTT.

This clone was recorded at least ten times. The rearrangement joins TRBV6-1 to TRBJ2-3; 7 nucleotides align to TRBD1. Trimming at V came to 6 bases and at J to 5 bases, leaving 5 bases not matched to a gene. Germline V gene data show CDR1 as MNHNS and CDR2 as SASEGT. The CDR3 spans 13 residues. In DNA, the CDR3 is TGTGCCAGCAGCCTCTACAGGGGAGATACGCAGTATTTT. Amino acids: CASSLYRGDTQYF.

This clone was counted many times. The genes are TRBV11-2 and TRBJ2-1; D unresolved. The V end was cut by 0 bases, the J end by 3 bases, with 9 bases between. The CDR3 extends over 15 amino acids. In germline, CDR1 is SGHAT, CDR2 FQNNGV. In nucleotides, the CDR3 is TGTGCCAGCAGCTTAGATATTGACTTCTACAATGAGCAGTTCTTC. It codes for CASSLDIDFYNEQFF.

This clone has a count of ten or more. This chain links TRBV20-1 with TRBJ2-1; the D gene is possibly TRBD2 (6 bases). The CDR3 totals 15 residues. Germline V gene lookup returns CDR1 DFQATT and CDR2 SNEGSKA (reference sequence). The V gene lost 0 bases and the J gene lost 8 bases, with 17 bases spanning the gap. The CDR3 DNA is TGCAGTGCTAGAGATGTTCGGGACTCCCTCTATGAGCAGTTCTTC. This gives the protein CSARDVRDSLYEQFF.

There are many counts of this clone. V gene TRBV7-9 combines with J gene TRBJ1-1; TRBD1 is a possible D gene (6 bases). Germline V gene lookup returns CDR1 SEHNR and CDR2 FQNEAQ (reference sequence). This CDR3 is 14 amino acids long. The V end was cut by 6 bases, the J end by 0 bases, with 11 bases between. CDR3 coding DNA: TGTGCCAGCAGACCAGGGGACATGAACACTGAAGCTTTCTTT. Its protein is CASRPGDMNTEAFF.

This clone occurred many times. The chain recombines TRBV2 with TRBJ2-3, with TRBD2 identical over 7 bases. The CDR3 is 16 residues long. After removal of 10 bases from V and 0 bases from J, the junction contained 13 bases not matched to a gene. The germline gives CDR1 SNHLY, CDR2 FYNNEI. The CDR3 here is CAIPVREGSSTDTQYF. The CDR3 DNA reads as TGTGCCATTCCTGTGAGGGAGGGGTCTAGCACAGATACGCAGTATTTT.

This clone was observed at least ten times. The chain employs TRBV7-9 and TRBJ2-7, with TRBD2 matching over 13 bases. This CDR3 spans 15 amino acids. The V gene end was trimmed by 4 bases and the J gene end by 4 bases; junction bases not matched to a gene: 4. Germline CDR1 SEHNR, CDR2 FQNEAQ (reference sequence). CDR3 DNA sequence: TGTGCCAGCAGCTCGCCGACTAGCGGGAGGTACGAGCAGTACTTC. Protein: CASSSPTSGRYEQYF.

This clone was seen repeatedly, ten times or more. The chain has TRBV6-4 and TRBJ2-1; possibly TRBD1 for D (6 bases). The CDR3 has 12 amino acids. In germline, CDR1 is MRHNA, CDR2 SNTAGT. Trimming shortened V by 11 bases and J by 7 bases, and 15 bases separated the two germline ends. This CDR3 is CAWRQGWNEQFF. The CDR3 DNA reads as TGTGCCTGGAGGCAGGGGTGGAATGAGCAGTTCTTC.

About this clone itself: This may stem from a read error, because a much larger clone lies one nucleotide away. Because the CDR3's place on the DNA is in doubt, the DNA is left out and the CDR3 is given as listed by TCRdb. This chain connects TRBV28 to TRBJ1-2. The CDR3 totals 10 residues, both ends included. Germline V gene data show CDR1 as MDHEN and CDR2 as SYDVKM. CDR3 residues: CAPYSYGCTF.

This clone was counted a single time. The J gene is TRBJ2-6, the V gene TRBV30; 8 bases fit TRBD1. V lost 0 bases to trimming and J lost 1 base; unmatched junction nucleotides: 8. Germline-derived CDR1 and CDR2 are GTSNPN and SVGIG (reference sequence). This CDR3 has 18 residues. CDR3 residues: CAWSVLARGLSGANVLTF. As DNA, the CDR3 is TGTGCCTGGAGTGTTCTGGCCAGGGGGCTTTCTGGGGCCAACGTCCTGACTTTC.

This clone was observed at least ten times. The chain carries TRBV5-4 and TRBJ2-5; TRBD1 matches 9 bases. V shed 0 bases and J 3 bases; nucleotides not matched to a gene: 9. The length of the CDR3 is 17 residues. Germline V gives CDR1 SGHNT, CDR2 YYREEE (reference sequence). Written as DNA, the CDR3 is TGTGCCAGCAGCTTGGCTCCAAAGGACAGGGGAAAAGAGACCCAGTACTTC. Translated: CASSLAPKDRGKETQYF. Complete variable domain (other parts from reference TRBV5-4 and TRBJ2-5): ETGVTQSPTHLIKTRGQQVTLRCSSQSGHNTVSWYQQALGQGPQFIFQYYREEENGRGNFPPRFSGLQFPNYSSELNVNALELDDSALYLCASSLAPKDRGKETQYFGPGTRLLVL.

This clone was seen many times. The chain has TRBV7-6 and TRBJ2-1; tentative D call: TRBD1 (6 bases). V was pared by 1 base and J by 6 bases, with 16 bases between. The CDR3 is 16 amino acids. Looked up from germline, CDR1 is SGHVS and CDR2 is FNYEAQ. The chain's CDR3 is CASSLVAGQSTNEQFF. CDR3 nucleotide sequence: TGTGCCAGCAGCTTAGTAGCTGGACAGAGTACCAATGAGCAGTTCTTC.

The sample holds many counts of this clone. The V call is TRBV5-1, the J call TRBJ1-1, with D perhaps TRBD1 (5 bases). V gave up 2 bases and J gave up 1 base, with 9 bases separating them. CDR1 and CDR2 (germline): SGHRS, YFSETQ. This CDR3 contains 14 residues. The CDR3 DNA is TGCGCCAGCAGCTTCGACGGGGGGAACACTGAAGCTTTCTTT. Translated: CASSFDGGNTEAFF.

By frequency in the sample, this clone is medium-sized. V usage is TRBV6-1 and J usage is TRBJ1-5; 8 nucleotides align to TRBD1. Germline V gene data show CDR1 as MNHNS and CDR2 as SASEGT. V dropped 6 bases and J dropped 4; count of bases not matched to a gene: 5. The CDR3 spans 14 residues. CDR3 bases: TGTGCCAGCAGCTCGGGACAGGAGAATCAGCCCCAGCATTTT. The encoded protein is CASSSGQENQPQHF.

This clone was counted ten times or more. The chain combines TRBV7-8 with TRBJ1-5, with no clear D. V shed 1 base and J shed 0 bases, with 10 bases lying between them. Germline lookup yields CDR1 SGHVS and CDR2 FQNEAQ. The CDR3 length is 16 residues. CDR3 sequence reads: CASSLGRKNSNQPQHF. Written as DNA, the CDR3 is TGTGCCAGCAGCTTAGGGAGGAAGAATAGCAATCAGCCCCAGCATTTT.

This clone is classed as medium-sized (0.01 to 0.1%). The chain carries TRBV4-1 and TRBJ1-5; the D is unclear. The CDR3 consists of 15 residues. Per the germline V gene, CDR1 is MGHRA and CDR2 is YSYEKL. Trimming left V 0 bases short and J 4 bases short, with 10 bases between. CDR3 sequence: CASSQDGQLNQPQHF. CDR3 coding DNA: TGCGCCAGCAGCCAAGATGGGCAGTTAAATCAGCCCCAGCATTTT.

This clone was found many times. The chain joins TRBV5-5 to TRBJ1-1; D gene uncertain. Looked up from germline, CDR1 is SGHKS and CDR2 is YYEKEE (reference sequence). The CDR3 covers 14 residues. Deletions cut 0 bases from V and 0 bases from J, with 6 bases between. CDR3 amino acids: CASSLEVLNTEAFF. The CDR3 DNA reads as TGTGCCAGCAGCTTGGAAGTTCTGAACACTGAAGCTTTCTTT. Variable domain in full (rest from reference TRBV5-5 and TRBJ1-1): DAGVTQSPTHLIKTRGQQVTLRCSPISGHKSVSWYQQVLGQGPQFIFQYYEKEERGRGNFPDRFSARQFPNYSSELNVNALLLGDSALYLCASSLEVLNTEAFFGQGTRLTVV.